A selection of T cell receptor beta chains follows, all from one sample in a study of breast tumors, draining lymph nodes, adjacent tissues. From the multiplex PCR reads, TCRdb called clonotypes with MiXCR, one entry per CDR3 protein. In the table there are more than 80,000 distinct CDR3 sequences, 30% of which are singletons. The sample consisted of axillary lymph node tissue. The receptors here all came from a female donor with breast cancer. Some clones in this sample may be carry-over from other donors' samples. Both conserved end residues are part of each CDR3. The D gene is left open where the match is weak. Clone size is given for some rows only: seen once, a few or many times, or a class if the clone is expanded.

d_gene	abundance	v_gene	j_gene	CDR3nt	CDR3aa
NA	many	TRBV19	TRBJ1-5	TGTGCCAGTAGTATTCGACAGGCGAATCAGCCCCAGCATTTT	CASSIRQANQPQHF
TRBD2	many	TRBV6-6	TRBJ2-7	TGTGCCAGCAGGCGATGGTATAGCGGGAGTTGGAACGAGCAGTACTTC	CASRRWYSGSWNEQYF
TRBD1	NA	TRBV6-5	TRBJ1-4	TGTGCCAGCAGCCTGGGACAGGGCGGGATTAATGAAAAACTGTTTTTT	CASSLGQGGINEKLFF
TRBD2	many	TRBV20-1	TRBJ2-1	TGCAGTGCTAGAGGTCTGCTAGCGGAAGCCAATGAGCAGTTCTTC	CSARGLLAEANEQFF
NA	many	TRBV18	TRBJ1-5	TGTGCCAGCTCACCAACTACGTCCAATCAGCCCCAGCATTTT	CASSPTTSNQPQHF
NA	many	TRBV2	TRBJ1-4	TGTGCCAGCAGTGGCTCGACTCCTAATGAAAAACTGTTTTTT	CASSGSTPNEKLFF
NA	once	TRBV5-4	TRBJ1-2	TGTGCCAGCAGCTTGGGTACTACCGGGAGTCGCTACACCTTC	CASSLGTTGSRYTF
TRBD2	many	TRBV25-1	TRBJ2-3	TGTGCCAGCAGTGAAGGGCGGGGGTCTTTCACAGATACGCAGTATTTT	CASSEGRGSFTDTQYF
NA	NA	TRBV12-3/TRBV12-4	TRBJ2-3	TGTGCCAGCAGGATACAGGGAAGCACAGATACGCAGTATTTT	CASRIQGSTDTQYF
TRBD1	many	TRBV12-3/TRBV12-4	TRBJ1-2	TGTGCCAGCAGTTTCCCCTGGACAGGGAACGGCTACACCTTC	CASSFPWTGNGYTF
NA	NA	TRBV3-2	TRBJ2-1	TGTGCCAGCAGCCAAGATAGGAACTACAATGAGCAGTTCTTC	CASSQDRNYNEQFF
NA	NA	TRBV19	TRBJ1-3	TGTGCCAGTAGCGGTACAGGACGGAGCTCTGGAAACACCATATATTTT	CASSGTGRSSGNTIYF
NA	many	TRBV5-6	TRBJ2-5	TGTGCCAGCAGCTTTGCGGCCGCATACCAAGAGACCCAGTACTTC	CASSFAAAYQETQYF
NA	NA	TRBV29-1	TRBJ1-6	TGCAGCGTTGAATCTTCGACGGCCATTGATGGTTCACCCCTCCACTTT	CSVESSTAIDGSPLHF
NA	many	TRBV15	TRBJ2-7	TGTGCCACCAGCAAGGGACCTAGCTCCTACGAGCAGTACTTC	CATSKGPSSYEQYF
TRBD1	few	TRBV5-4	TRBJ2-1	TGTGCCAGCAGCCTAAGGACAGGGGGCAAAAATGAGCAGTTCTTC	CASSLRTGGKNEQFF
NA	many	TRBV19	TRBJ1-6	TGTGCCAGTAGTGAGCCGGGGAATTCACCCCTCCACTTT	CASSEPGNSPLHF
TRBD1	once	TRBV7-6	TRBJ1-4	TGTGCCAGCAGCGTTTCGGGACAGAATAATGAAAAACTGTTTTTT	CASSVSGQNNEKLFF
NA	many	TRBV12-3/TRBV12-4	TRBJ2-7	TGTGCCAGCAGTTTGTTGGGGGCCTCCTCCTACGAGCAGTACTTC	CASSLLGASSYEQYF
TRBD1	many	TRBV3-1	TRBJ2-5	TGTGCCAGCAGCCAAGATCCCCTACGACAGGGAGAGACCCAGTACTTC	CASSQDPLRQGETQYF
NA	many	TRBV5-1	TRBJ2-1	TGCGCCAGCACCTTAACTAGTGGAGCCTACAATGAGCAGTTCTTC	CASTLTSGAYNEQFF
TRBD1	many	TRBV7-6	TRBJ2-1	TGTGCCAGCAGCGTGGGACAGTACAATGAGCAGTTCTTC	CASSVGQYNEQFF
NA	many	TRBV7-3	TRBJ1-2	TGTGCCAGCAGCTTAGGGGGGGGCTGGGGCTACACCTTC	CASSLGGGWGYTF
NA	NA	TRBV28	TRBJ2-1	TGTGCCAGCAGTTTTCGGGGTGGGTCCTACAATGAGCAGTTCTTC	CASSFRGGSYNEQFF
NA	many	TRBV6-5	TRBJ2-7	TGTGCCAGCAGTTGGGGCCGCTCATACGAGCAGTACTTC	CASSWGRSYEQYF
NA	many	TRBV12-5	TRBJ1-6	TGTGCTAGTGGTTTGGTGACAGGCAAAGGCTCCTATAATTCACCCCTCCACTTT	CASGLVTGKGSYNSPLHF
TRBD1	many	TRBV2	TRBJ2-7	TGTGCCAGCAGCCGGGACAGGGAATCCTACGAGCAGTACTTC	CASSRDRESYEQYF
NA	many	TRBV19	TRBJ2-6	TGTGCCAGTAGTAGGCCCAGCTCTGGGGCCAACGTCCTGACTTTC	CASSRPSSGANVLTF
NA	NA	TRBV7-9	TRBJ2-4	TGTGCCAGCAGCCCGAAGAACCCAGGAATGAACATTCAGCACTTC	CASSPKNPGMNIQHF
NA	few	TRBV6-1	TRBJ1-1	TGTGCCAGCATCCAACAAGAGTTGATGAACACTGAAGCTTTCTTT	CASIQQELMNTEAFF
TRBD2	many	TRBV7-2	TRBJ2-3	TGTGCCAGCAGCACCCAACCGGGACTAGCGGGGGCCACAGATACGCAGTATTTT	CASSTQPGLAGATDTQYF
TRBD1	many	TRBV6-1	TRBJ1-2	TGTGCCAGCACCCGACAGGGGGTCGCCTATGGCTACACCTTC	CASTRQGVAYGYTF
TRBD2	many	TRBV20-1	TRBJ2-7	TGCAGTGCTAGAGAGCAACCTAGCGGGAGGGGGAAGCCCTACGAGCAGTACTTC	CSAREQPSGRGKPYEQYF
TRBD1	many	TRBV5-1	TRBJ2-7	TGCGCCAGCAGCTTGGAATCGGGACAGTTCTCCTACGAGCAGTACTTC	CASSLESGQFSYEQYF
TRBD1	many	TRBV7-7	TRBJ1-5	TGTGCTAGCAGCTTAGTAACGGTTCTATTATTTCCGGGACAGGGCACAGATACGCAGCATTTT	CASSLVTVLLFPGQGTDTQHF
TRBD1	many	TRBV7-2	TRBJ2-1	TGTGCCAGCAGCTCTAGGACAGGGTTGGGGAATGAGCAGTTCTTC	CASSSRTGLGNEQFF
NA	few	TRBV11-3	TRBJ2-1	TGTGCCAGCAGTCTCAGGGGGGGGTCTGAGCAGTTCTTC	CASSLRGGSEQFF
TRBD1	many	TRBV30	TRBJ1-2	TGTGCCTGGAGTGCCCGGGACAGGGGATGGTATGGCTACACCTTC	CAWSARDRGWYGYTF
NA	NA	TRBV24-1	TRBJ1-5	TGTGCCACCAGTGCCACAATAGGGAATCAGCCCCAGCATTTT	CATSATIGNQPQHF